This T cell receptor (beta chain) was observed in a study of Graves' ophthalmopathy and Graves' hyperthyroidism. General study points: With about 71% sensitivity and about 78% specificity, the model predicted ophthalmopathy progression.

Certain patients, namely those with other autoimmune diseases, uncontrolled infections, pregnancy or lactation, were excluded. Diagnosis was based on clinical symptoms, serum thyroxine, TRAb, thyroid ultrasound and orbital computed tomography. As the template, RNA transcripts were used to amplify TCR beta CDR3 regions. Second-round multiplex PCR came after a first-round RT-PCR that employed HTBI primers. Via MiXCR, TCRdb re-called the multiplex PCR reads, giving one row per CDR3 protein. The sample contains approximately 640,000 distinct CDR3 sequences, roughly 39% of which appear only once. Note on this clonotype: The antigen remains unidentified.

The CDR3 runs 14 residues. Trimming cost V 1 base and J 1 base, with 7 bases left between them. Germline lookup yields CDR1 LGHNT and CDR2 FRNRAP. The V gene is TRBV12-5, the J gene TRBJ2-5; tentative D call: TRBD1 (5 bases). Sequencing was done on a sample of peripheral blood. The sequence derives from an adult man with Graves' ophthalmopathy. CDR3 bases: TGTGCTAGTGGTTTGGGCAGGGCCCAAGAGACCCAGTACTTC. Protein: CASGLGRAQETQYF.